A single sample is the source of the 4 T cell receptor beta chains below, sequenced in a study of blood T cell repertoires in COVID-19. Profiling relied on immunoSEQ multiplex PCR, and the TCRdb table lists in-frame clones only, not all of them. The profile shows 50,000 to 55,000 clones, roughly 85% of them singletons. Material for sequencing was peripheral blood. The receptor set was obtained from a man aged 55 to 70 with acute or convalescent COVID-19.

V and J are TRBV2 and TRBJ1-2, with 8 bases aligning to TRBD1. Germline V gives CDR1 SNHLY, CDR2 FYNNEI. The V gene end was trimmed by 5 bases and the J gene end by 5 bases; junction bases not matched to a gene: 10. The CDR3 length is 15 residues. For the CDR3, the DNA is TGTGCCAGCAGTCCACTCCGGACAGGGATTTATGGCTACACCTTC. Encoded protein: CASSPLRTGIYGYTF. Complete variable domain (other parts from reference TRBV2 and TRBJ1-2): EPEVTQTPSHQVTQMGQEVILRCVPISNHLYFYWYRQILGQKVEFLVSFYNNEISEKSEIFDDQFSVERPDGSNFTLKIRSTKLEDSAMYFCASSPLRTGIYGYTFGSGTRLTVV.

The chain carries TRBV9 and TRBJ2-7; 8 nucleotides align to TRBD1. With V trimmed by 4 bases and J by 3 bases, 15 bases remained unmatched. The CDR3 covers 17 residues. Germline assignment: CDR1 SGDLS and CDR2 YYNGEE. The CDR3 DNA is TGTGCCAGCAGCCCGCGGGACAGGCTGGGGTCCGGCTACGAGCAGTACTTC. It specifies CASSPRDRLGSGYEQYF.

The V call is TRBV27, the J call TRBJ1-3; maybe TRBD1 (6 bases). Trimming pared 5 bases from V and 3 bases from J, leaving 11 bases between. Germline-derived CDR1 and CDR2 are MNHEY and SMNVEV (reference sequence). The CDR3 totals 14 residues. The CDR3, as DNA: TGTGCCAGCAGTGGCACCAGGGGTGGAAACACCATATATTTT. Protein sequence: CASSGTRGGNTIYF.

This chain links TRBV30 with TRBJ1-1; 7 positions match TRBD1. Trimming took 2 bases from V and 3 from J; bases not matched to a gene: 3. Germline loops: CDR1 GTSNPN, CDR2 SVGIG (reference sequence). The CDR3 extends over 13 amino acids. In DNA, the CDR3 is TGTGCCTGGAGTCTCAGGGGGGACACTGAAGCTTTCTTT. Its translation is CAWSLRGDTEAFF.